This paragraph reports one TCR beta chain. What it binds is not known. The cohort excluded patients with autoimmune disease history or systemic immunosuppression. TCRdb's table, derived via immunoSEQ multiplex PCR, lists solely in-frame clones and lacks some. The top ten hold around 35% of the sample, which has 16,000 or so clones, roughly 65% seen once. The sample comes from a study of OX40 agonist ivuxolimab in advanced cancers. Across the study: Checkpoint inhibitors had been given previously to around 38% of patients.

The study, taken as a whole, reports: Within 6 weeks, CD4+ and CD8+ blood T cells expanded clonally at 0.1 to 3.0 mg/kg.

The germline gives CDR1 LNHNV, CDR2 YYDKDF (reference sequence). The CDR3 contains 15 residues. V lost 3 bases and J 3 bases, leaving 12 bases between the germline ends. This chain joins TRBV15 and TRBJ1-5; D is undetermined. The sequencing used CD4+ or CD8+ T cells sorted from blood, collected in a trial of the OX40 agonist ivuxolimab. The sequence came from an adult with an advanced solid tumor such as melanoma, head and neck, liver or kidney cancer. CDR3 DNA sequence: TGTGCCACCAGCAGTGGCAGTTGGGTCAATCAGCCCCAGCATTTT. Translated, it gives CATSSGSWVNQPQHF.